A single sample gave rise to the 9 T cell receptor delta chains below, sequenced in a study of gamma-delta T cells after stem cell transplantation. TCRdb re-called the RT-PCR reads with CATT. The data contain roughly 3,000 delta-chain clones, around 3.4% of them singletons. Sequenced sample: gamma-delta T cells. The source of these receptors is a human donor. It is not recorded whose cells these are; they may come from a transplant donor.

About this clone: With a much larger clone just one base away, this may be a read error. The genes are TRDV2 and TRDJ3, with 10 bases fitting TRDD3. This CDR3 region has 21 residues. The germline gives CDR1 GEAIGNYY, CDR2 EKD. The CDR3 DNA sequence: TGTGCCCGTGACACCGGTTTTGGGGGATACTCAAGCTCCTGGGACACCCGACAGATGTTTTTC. Protein sequence: CARDTGFGGYSSSWDTRQMFF.

Of note for this clone: A far larger clone is off by one base, so a read error is likely. The rearrangement uses TRDV2 and TRDJ1; no definite D call. Germline CDR1 and CDR2: GEAIGNYY and EKD. There are 16 residues in the CDR3. Trimming stripped 1 base from V and 2 bases from J, with 16 bases between. CDR3 residues: CACDTLLREKTDKLIF. CDR3 bases: TGTGCCTGTGACACTCTACTGAGGGAAAAAACCGATAAACTCATCTTT.

In its sample, this clone ranks as large. Distinct nucleotide sequences in the sample also encode this CDR3. The chain couples TRDV2 to TRDJ1, with a weak D call TRDD3 (6 bases). Germline CDR1 and CDR2: GEAIGNYY and EKD. Deletions cut 3 bases from V and 2 bases from J, with 12 bases between. The CDR3 is 14 residues long. CDR3 DNA: TGTGCCTGTGACGGTCTAGGGGATACCGATAAACTCATCTTT. It translates to CACDGLGDTDKLIF.

This clone was observed a handful of times. A single base separates this from a much larger clone, so it may be a read error. The sample carries other DNA sequences with the same CDR3. The chain combines TRDV2 with TRDJ1; 13 nucleotides line up with TRDD3. This CDR3 is 22 amino acids long. Germline V gives CDR1 GEAIGNYY, CDR2 EKD. The CDR3 region is CACDTLPTITGGYAKEGDKLIF. The CDR3 DNA reads TGTGCCTGTGACACCCTCCCGACCATTACTGGGGGATACGCAAAAGAGGGTGATAAACTCATCTTC.

This clone appeared a few times. With a far larger clone one base away, a read error is the likely cause. At the DNA level, this CDR3 is encoded by other sequences in the same sample as well. The chain employs TRDV2 and TRDJ3, with 10 positions matching TRDD3. The CDR3 covers 21 residues. Germline assignment: CDR1 GEAIGNYY and CDR2 EKD. V lost 0 bases and J lost 1; bases outside the gene matches: 11. The CDR3: CACDTGTGGYAGSWDTRQMFF. DNA for the CDR3: TGTGCCTGTGACACCGGGACCGGGGGATACGCTGGGTCCTGGGACACCCGACAGATGTTTTTC.

This clone was seen only a few times. The protein given by TCRdb reflects a much larger clone and differs at residue 5 from this DNA's translation, likely from a read error; the protein shown is the DNA's translation. This chain links TRDV2 with TRDJ1, with TRDD3 matching 8 bases. This CDR3 comprises 18 residues. Germline CDR1 reads GEAIGNYY; CDR2 reads EKD. V dropped 3 bases and J dropped 1; count of bases not matched to a gene: 15. CDR3 bases: TGTGCCTGTGACGCCGTCCCTAATGGGGGGATAAGCACCGATAAACTCATCTTT. It translates to CACDAVPNGGISTDKLIF.

Notes on this clone: A much larger clone differs from this one at a single base, so this may be a read error. The chain is built from TRDV2 and TRDJ1; tentative D call: TRDD3 (6 bases). The CDR3 is 17 residues long. Germline V gives CDR1 GEAIGNYY, CDR2 EKD. DNA for the CDR3: TGTGCCTGTGACAAGGTGGGGGCTTCTTTTTACACCGATAAACTCACCTTT. Its protein is CACDKVGASFYTDKLTF.

A remark on this clone: This may be a read error: a much more frequent sequence differs by one nucleotide. The sample carries other DNA sequences with the same CDR3. The chain employs TRDV2 and TRDJ1; TRDD3 matches 10 bases. Germline V gives CDR1 GEAIGNYY, CDR2 EKD. CDR3 length equals 19 residues. Trimming cost V 1 base and J 0 bases; bases outside gene matches: 13. DNA of the CDR3: TGTGCCTGTGACACTCTATTGGGGGATACTGAGAAGGACACCGATAAACTCATCTTT. Translated: CACDTLLGDTEKDTDKLIF.

Concerning this clone itself: This clone may be a read error of a much larger clone one base away. The same CDR3 is also encoded by other DNA sequences in this sample. This chain links TRDV2 with TRDJ1; 9 bases line up with TRDD3. CDR1 and CDR2 (germline): GEAIGNYY, EKD. The CDR3 extends over 16 amino acids. CDR3 nucleotide sequence: TGCGCCTGTGATGTACTGGGGGACGAGTACACCGATAAACTCATCTTT. It encodes CACDVLGDEYTDKLIF.